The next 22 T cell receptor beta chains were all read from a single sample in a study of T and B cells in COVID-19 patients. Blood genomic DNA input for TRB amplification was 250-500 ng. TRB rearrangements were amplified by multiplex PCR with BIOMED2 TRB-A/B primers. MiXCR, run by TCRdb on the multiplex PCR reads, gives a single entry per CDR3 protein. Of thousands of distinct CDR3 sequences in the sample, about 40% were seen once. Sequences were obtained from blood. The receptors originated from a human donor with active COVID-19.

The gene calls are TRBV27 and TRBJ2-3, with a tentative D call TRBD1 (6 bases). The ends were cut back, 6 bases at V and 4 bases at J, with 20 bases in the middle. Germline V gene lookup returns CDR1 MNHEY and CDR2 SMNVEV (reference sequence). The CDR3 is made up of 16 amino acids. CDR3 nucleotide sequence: TGTGCCAGCAGCTGGGGGCCAGGCCGTGTTTCAGATACGCAGTATTTT. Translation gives CASSWGPGRVSDTQYF.

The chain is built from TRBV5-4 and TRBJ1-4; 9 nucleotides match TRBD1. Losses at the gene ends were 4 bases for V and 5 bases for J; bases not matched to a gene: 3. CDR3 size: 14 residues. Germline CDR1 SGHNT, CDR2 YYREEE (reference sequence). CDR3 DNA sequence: TGTGCCAGCAGCCCCGGGACAGGGAATGAAAAACTGTTTTTT. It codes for CASSPGTGNEKLFF.

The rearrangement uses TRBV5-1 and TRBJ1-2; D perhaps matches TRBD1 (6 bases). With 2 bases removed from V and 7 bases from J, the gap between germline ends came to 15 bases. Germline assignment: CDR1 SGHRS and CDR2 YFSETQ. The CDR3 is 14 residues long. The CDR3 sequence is CASSFGRGEGGYTF. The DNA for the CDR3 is TGCGCCAGCAGCTTCGGCAGGGGCGAGGGTGGCTACACCTTC.

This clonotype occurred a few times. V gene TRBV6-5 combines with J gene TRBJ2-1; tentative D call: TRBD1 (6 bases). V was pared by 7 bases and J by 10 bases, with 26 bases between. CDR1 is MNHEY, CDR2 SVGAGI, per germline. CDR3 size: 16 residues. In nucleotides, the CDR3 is TGTGCCAGCATCCCGAGGGGGACCCAGAGGGCTGGAGAGCAGTTCTTC. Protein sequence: CASIPRGTQRAGEQFF.

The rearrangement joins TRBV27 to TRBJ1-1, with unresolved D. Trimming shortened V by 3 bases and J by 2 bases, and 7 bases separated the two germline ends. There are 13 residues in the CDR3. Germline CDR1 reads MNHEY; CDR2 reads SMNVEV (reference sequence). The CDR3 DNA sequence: TGTGCCAGCAGTTTCGCCTCAAACACTGAAGCTTTCTTT. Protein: CASSFASNTEAFF.

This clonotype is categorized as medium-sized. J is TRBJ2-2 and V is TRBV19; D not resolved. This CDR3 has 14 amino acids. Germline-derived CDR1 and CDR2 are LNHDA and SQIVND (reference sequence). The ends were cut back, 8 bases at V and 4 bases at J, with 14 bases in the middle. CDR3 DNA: TGTGCCAGTGACCCCGGGCCGATCACCGGGGAGCTGTTTTTT. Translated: CASDPGPITGELFF.

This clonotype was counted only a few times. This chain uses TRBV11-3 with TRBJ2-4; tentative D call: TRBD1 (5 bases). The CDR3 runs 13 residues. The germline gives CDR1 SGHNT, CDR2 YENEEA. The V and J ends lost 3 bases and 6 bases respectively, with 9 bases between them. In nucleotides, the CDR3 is TGTGCCAGCAGCTTCGGTACAGGAAACATTCAGTACTTC. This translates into CASSFGTGNIQYF.

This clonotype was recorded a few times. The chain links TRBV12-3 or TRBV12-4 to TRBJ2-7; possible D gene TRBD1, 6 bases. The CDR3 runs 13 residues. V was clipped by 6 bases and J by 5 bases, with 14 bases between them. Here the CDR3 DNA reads TGTGCCAGCAGACTGGCTGGGGACAACGAGCAGTACTTC. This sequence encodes CASRLAGDNEQYF.

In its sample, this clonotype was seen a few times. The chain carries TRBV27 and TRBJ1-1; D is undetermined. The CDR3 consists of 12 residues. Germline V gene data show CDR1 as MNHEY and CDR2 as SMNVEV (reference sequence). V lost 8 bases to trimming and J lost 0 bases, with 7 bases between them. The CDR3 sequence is CASGGMNTEAFF. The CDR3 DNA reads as TGTGCCAGCGGAGGTATGAACACTGAAGCTTTCTTT.

CDR3 in amino acids: CASRLTGSWGDTQYF. For the CDR3, the DNA is TGTGCCAGCAGACTGACAGGGTCCTGGGGAGATACGCAGTATTTT. The rearrangement links TRBV12-3 or TRBV12-4 to TRBJ2-3; 7 bases align to TRBD1. V lost 6 bases to trimming and J lost 5 bases; unmatched junction nucleotides: 11. The CDR3 loop spans 15 amino acids.

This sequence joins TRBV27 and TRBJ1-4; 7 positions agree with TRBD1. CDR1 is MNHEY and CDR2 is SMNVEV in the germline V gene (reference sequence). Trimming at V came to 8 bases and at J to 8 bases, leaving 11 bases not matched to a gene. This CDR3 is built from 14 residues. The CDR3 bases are TGTGCCAGCCGTAAGGAGGGGGCGAACGAAAAACTGTTTTTT. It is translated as CASRKEGANEKLFF. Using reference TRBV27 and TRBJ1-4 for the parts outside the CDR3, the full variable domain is EAQVTQNPRYLITVTGKKLTVTCSQNMNHEYMSWYRQDPGLGLRQIYYSMNVEVTDKGDVPEGYKVSRKEKRNFPLILESPSPNQTSLYFCASRKEGANEKLFFGSGTQLSVL.

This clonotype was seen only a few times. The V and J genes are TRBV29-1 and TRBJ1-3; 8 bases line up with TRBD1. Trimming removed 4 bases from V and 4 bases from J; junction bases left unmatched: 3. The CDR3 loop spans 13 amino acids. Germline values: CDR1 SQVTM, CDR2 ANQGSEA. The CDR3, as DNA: TGCAGCGTTGGGACAGGGTACGGAAACACCATATATTTT. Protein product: CSVGTGYGNTIYF.

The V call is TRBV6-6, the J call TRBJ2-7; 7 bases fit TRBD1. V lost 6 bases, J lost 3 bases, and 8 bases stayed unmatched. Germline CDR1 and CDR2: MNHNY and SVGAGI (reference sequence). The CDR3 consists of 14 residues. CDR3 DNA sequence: TGTGCCAGCAGACCTACAGGGGTCCTCTACGAGCAGTACTTC. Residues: CASRPTGVLYEQYF.

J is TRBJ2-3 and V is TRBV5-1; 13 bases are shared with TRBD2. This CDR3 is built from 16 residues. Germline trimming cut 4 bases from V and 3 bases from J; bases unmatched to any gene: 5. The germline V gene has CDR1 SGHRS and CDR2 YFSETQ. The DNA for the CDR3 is TGCGCCAGCAGCACGCCGGGACTAGCGGGAACAGATACGCAGTATTTT. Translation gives CASSTPGLAGTDTQYF.

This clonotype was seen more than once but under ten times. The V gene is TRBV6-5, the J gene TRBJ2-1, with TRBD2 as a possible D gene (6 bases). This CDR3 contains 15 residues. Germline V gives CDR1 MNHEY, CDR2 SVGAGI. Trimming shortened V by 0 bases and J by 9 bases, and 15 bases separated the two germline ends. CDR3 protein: CASSYSAGLSPEQFF. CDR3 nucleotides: TGTGCCAGCAGTTACTCGGCGGGGCTATCTCCTGAGCAGTTCTTC.

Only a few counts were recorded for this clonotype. The DNA for the CDR3 is TGTGCCAGCAGTTCCGGACAGGGGGGTGAAAAACTGTTTTTT. Amino acids: CASSSGQGGEKLFF. J is TRBJ1-4 and V is TRBV6-2 or TRBV6-3, with 10 bases lining up with TRBD1. Losses at the gene ends were 4 bases for V and 7 bases for J; bases not matched to a gene: 3. Germline V gene lookup returns CDR1 MNHEY and CDR2 SVGEGT. The CDR3 is 14 residues long.

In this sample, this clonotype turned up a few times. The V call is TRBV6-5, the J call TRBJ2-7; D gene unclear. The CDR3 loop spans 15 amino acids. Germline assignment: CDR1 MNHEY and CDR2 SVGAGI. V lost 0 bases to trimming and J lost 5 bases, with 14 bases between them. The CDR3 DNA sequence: TGTGCCAGCAGTTACTCGATATTGGGCAGCCACGAGCAGTACTTC. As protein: CASSYSILGSHEQYF.

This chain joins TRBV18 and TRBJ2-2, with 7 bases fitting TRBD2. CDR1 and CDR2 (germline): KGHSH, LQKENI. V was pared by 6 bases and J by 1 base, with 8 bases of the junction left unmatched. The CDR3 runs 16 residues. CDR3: CASSPLGRENTGELFF. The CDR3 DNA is TGTGCCAGCTCCCCTTTGGGGAGGGAGAACACCGGGGAGCTGTTTTTT.

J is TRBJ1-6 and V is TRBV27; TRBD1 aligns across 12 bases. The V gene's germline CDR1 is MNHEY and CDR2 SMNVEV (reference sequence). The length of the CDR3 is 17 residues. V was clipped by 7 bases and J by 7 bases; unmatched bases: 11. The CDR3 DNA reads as TGTGCCAGCACCGGGACAGGGGGCGCCGGTGGGAATTCACCCCTCCACTTT. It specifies CASTGTGGAGGNSPLHF.

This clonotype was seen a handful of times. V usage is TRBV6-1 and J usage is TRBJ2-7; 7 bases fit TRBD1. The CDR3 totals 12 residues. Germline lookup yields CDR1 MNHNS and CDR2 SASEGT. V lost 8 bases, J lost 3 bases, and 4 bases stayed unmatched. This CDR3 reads CASEAGGYEQYF. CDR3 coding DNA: TGTGCCAGCGAGGCAGGGGGCTACGAGCAGTACTTC.

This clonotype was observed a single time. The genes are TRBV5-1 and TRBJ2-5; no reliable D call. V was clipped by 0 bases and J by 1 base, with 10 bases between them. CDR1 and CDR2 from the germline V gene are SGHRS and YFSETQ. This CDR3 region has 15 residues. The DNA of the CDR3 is TGCGCCAGCAGCTTGGGGCCCCAAAGCCAAGAGACCCAGTACTTC. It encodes CASSLGPQSQETQYF.

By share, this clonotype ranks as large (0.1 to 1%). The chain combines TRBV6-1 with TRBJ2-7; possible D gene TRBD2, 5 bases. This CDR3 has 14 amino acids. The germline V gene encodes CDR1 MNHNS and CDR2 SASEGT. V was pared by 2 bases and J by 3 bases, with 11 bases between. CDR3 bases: TGTGCCAGCAGTGAACCGGTTGACTACTACGAGCAGTACTTC. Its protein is CASSEPVDYYEQYF.